A single sample gave rise to the 29 T cell receptor beta chains below, sequenced in a study of Tregs in tolerant kidney transplant recipients. Libraries were prepared by immunoSEQ multiplex PCR; TCRdb keeps only in-frame clonotypes and omits some of them. The sample lists about 87,000 clones; roughly 93% were seen once. Here the sequenced sample was CD4+ T cells from blood, taken before the transplant. The receptor set was obtained from a human donor who received a combined kidney and bone marrow transplant.

The chain is built from TRBV2 and TRBJ2-4; 7 bases line up with TRBD2. The CDR3 covers 13 residues. Germline CDR1 reads SNHLY; CDR2 reads FYNNEI. Trimming removed 8 bases from V and 1 base from J; junction bases left unmatched: 2. The CDR3 sequence is CASGLEAKNIQYF. CDR3 coding DNA: TGTGCCAGCGGACTAGAGGCCAAAAACATTCAGTACTTC.

The CDR3 region is CASSLKGTGIHEQYF. CDR3 DNA: TGTGCCAGCAGCTTAAAGGGGACAGGGATCCACGAGCAGTACTTC. V and J are TRBV7-3 and TRBJ2-7, with TRBD1 matching over 9 bases. CDR1 and CDR2 from the germline V gene are SGHTA and FQGTGA. V was pared by 1 base and J by 5 bases, with 6 bases of the junction left unmatched. The CDR3 spans 15 residues.

The chain carries TRBV6-5 and TRBJ2-7; D might be TRBD1 (6 bases). This CDR3 is built from 11 residues. Germline V gives CDR1 MNHEY, CDR2 SVGAGI. Trimming took 6 bases from V and 7 from J, leaving 10 bases between them. CDR3 amino acids: CASSQQGEQYF. CDR3 nucleotide sequence: TGTGCCAGCAGCCAACAGGGTGAGCAGTACTTC.

The rearrangement joins TRBV25-1 to TRBJ1-4; 11 bases are a match to TRBD1. Germline CDR1 reads MGHDK; CDR2 reads SYGVNS. The junction had 5 bases not matched to a gene; V was cut back by 1 base and J by 7 bases. The CDR3 spans 16 residues. In DNA, the CDR3 is TGTGCCAGCAGTGAATTTCGGACAGGGGGCCTTGAAAAACTGTTTTTT. It codes for CASSEFRTGGLEKLFF.

J is TRBJ2-1 and V is TRBV4-2; 7 bases map to TRBD2. This CDR3 region has 17 residues. Per the germline V gene, CDR1 is LGHNA and CDR2 is YNFKEQ. Trimming took 4 bases from V and 6 from J; bases not matched to a gene: 15. The CDR3, as DNA: TGTGCCAGCAGCCCCCGGGATTTTAAGCGGGACGGCAATGAGCAGTTCTTC. The encoded protein is CASSPRDFKRDGNEQFF.

This rearrangement joins TRBV5-4 to TRBJ2-7; D perhaps matches TRBD2 (5 bases). V lost 1 base and J 3 bases, leaving 11 bases between the germline ends. CDR1 and CDR2 (germline): SGHNT, YYREEE (reference sequence). The length of the CDR3 is 14 residues. The CDR3 reads CASSLSRRGYEQYF. Here the CDR3 DNA reads TGTGCCAGCAGCTTGAGTAGACGGGGCTACGAGCAGTACTTC. Full variable domain (missing parts from reference TRBV5-4 and TRBJ2-7): ETGVTQSPTHLIKTRGQQVTLRCSSQSGHNTVSWYQQALGQGPQFIFQYYREEENGRGNFPPRFSGLQFPNYSSELNVNALELDDSALYLCASSLSRRGYEQYFGPGTRLTVT.

The V gene is TRBV4-3, the J gene TRBJ2-7; 9 nucleotides align to TRBD2. The CDR3 runs to 18 residues. After removal of 0 bases from V and 5 bases from J, the junction contained 14 bases not matched to a gene. Germline V gives CDR1 LGHNA, CDR2 YSLEER. CDR3 residues: CASSQDSSGIYTFDEQYF. CDR3 bases: TGCGCCAGCAGCCAAGACTCTAGCGGGATATACACTTTCGACGAGCAGTACTTC.

The rearrangement uses TRBV7-3 and TRBJ1-1, with 8 positions matching TRBD1. CDR1 is SGHTA, CDR2 FQGTGA, per germline. With 4 bases clipped from V and 1 base from J, the junction kept 2 bases outside the gene matches. The CDR3 consists of 14 residues. The CDR3 DNA sequence: TGTGCCAGCAGCTGGACAGGGAAGAACACTGAAGCTTTCTTT. Translated, it gives CASSWTGKNTEAFF.

This chain joins TRBV5-6 and TRBJ1-1; D is possibly TRBD1 (5 bases). Germline assignment: CDR1 SGHDT and CDR2 YYEEEE. Trimming took off 2 bases at V and 6 bases at J, with 14 bases between the two ends. This CDR3 is 14 amino acids long. CDR3 sequence: CASSFKHPGAEAFF. CDR3 in DNA: TGTGCCAGCAGCTTCAAACACCCGGGGGCTGAAGCTTTCTTT.

The chain couples TRBV5-4 to TRBJ2-5, with 10 bases identical to TRBD2. CDR3 size: 15 residues. The germline V gene encodes CDR1 SGHNT and CDR2 YYREEE (reference sequence). V shed 1 base and J 1 base; nucleotides not matched to a gene: 1. CDR3 protein: CASSLRTSGQETQYF. CDR3 in DNA: TGTGCCAGCAGCTTGCGGACTAGCGGCCAAGAGACCCAGTACTTC.

The rearrangement links TRBV7-3 to TRBJ2-1, with D perhaps TRBD1 (5 bases). The V gene's germline CDR1 is SGHTA and CDR2 FQGTGA. There are 15 residues in the CDR3. V gave up 4 bases and J gave up 0 bases, with 10 bases separating them. The CDR3 reads CASSSLTGSYNEQFF. CDR3 nucleotides: TGTGCCAGCAGCTCCCTCACAGGCTCCTACAATGAGCAGTTCTTC.

The J gene is TRBJ2-5, the V gene TRBV6-5; D gene unclear. The V and J ends lost 0 bases and 2 bases respectively, with 7 bases between them. The CDR3 is 14 amino acids. CDR1 and CDR2 (germline): MNHEY, SVGAGI. The CDR3 is CASSYSYRQETQYF. CDR3 nucleotide sequence: TGTGCCAGCAGTTACTCGTATCGGCAAGAGACCCAGTACTTC.

J is TRBJ1-2 and V is TRBV5-1, with 7 bases matching TRBD1. From germline, CDR1 is SGHRS and CDR2 YFSETQ. This CDR3 is built from 13 residues. J was trimmed by 2 bases and V by 4 bases; bases with no gene match: 2. The CDR3: CASSMTGNYGYTF. The CDR3 coding sequence is TGCGCCAGCAGCATGACAGGGAACTATGGCTACACCTTC.

J is TRBJ2-2 and V is TRBV29-1; D is possibly TRBD2 (5 bases). Germline CDR1 SQVTM, CDR2 ANQGSEA. The V end lost 4 bases, the J end lost 4 bases, and 10 bases lay between the germline ends. The CDR3 is 13 amino acids. The CDR3 loop reads CSVGGVSTGELFF. The DNA for the CDR3 is TGCAGCGTTGGGGGAGTTTCCACCGGGGAGCTGTTTTTT.

This clone was found once. The J gene is TRBJ2-7, the V gene TRBV19, with D perhaps TRBD2 (5 bases). Germline-derived CDR1 and CDR2 are LNHDA and SQIVND (reference sequence). The V gene lost 3 bases and the J gene lost 12 bases, with 15 bases spanning the gap. The CDR3 is 12 amino acids. The CDR3 region has the DNA TGTGCCAGTAGTATCTCCGGCGGGCGGCGGTACTTC. Translating it yields CASSISGGRRYF.

The genes are TRBV18 and TRBJ1-1; D may be TRBD1 (5 bases). V lost 5 bases to trimming and J lost 1 base, with 8 bases between them. Germline V gives CDR1 KGHSH, CDR2 LQKENI. This CDR3 spans 13 amino acids. The CDR3 here is CASSADRNTEAFF. CDR3 DNA: TGTGCCAGCTCAGCAGACAGGAACACTGAAGCTTTCTTT.

This clone was recorded a few times. The J gene is TRBJ1-5, the V gene TRBV7-8, with D perhaps matching TRBD1 (5 bases). The CDR3 contains 16 residues. Germline CDR1 reads SGHVS; CDR2 reads FQNEAQ. V dropped 3 bases and J dropped 0 bases, with 12 bases sitting between them. The CDR3 DNA reads TGTGCCAGCAGCTTCAAGCGGGGGATTAGCAATCAGCCCCAGCATTTT. Translation: CASSFKRGISNQPQHF.

The rearrangement links TRBV12-5 to TRBJ2-1; D possibly corresponds to TRBD2 (5 bases). The CDR3 is made up of 12 amino acids. Germline loops: CDR1 LGHNT, CDR2 FRNRAP. V lost 4 bases, J lost 9 bases, and 10 bases lay in between. DNA of the CDR3: TGTGCTAGTGGTTCGGGATCGGGTGAGCAGTTCTTC. Translation gives CASGSGSGEQFF.

The V gene is TRBV29-1, the J gene TRBJ1-2, with TRBD1 matching 9 bases. This CDR3 has 14 amino acids. Germline V gives CDR1 SQVTM, CDR2 ANQGSEA. The junction had 6 bases not matched to a gene; V was cut back by 3 bases and J by 4 bases. The CDR3 DNA sequence: TGCAGCGTTGACCCGGGACAGGGTACCTATGGCTACACCTTC. Translation: CSVDPGQGTYGYTF.

This chain uses TRBV7-3 with TRBJ2-1; a weak D match, TRBD2 (6 bases). Germline-derived CDR1 and CDR2 are SGHTA and FQGTGA. The V gene lost 4 bases and the J gene lost 3 bases, with 13 bases spanning the gap. This CDR3 region has 15 residues. The CDR3 sequence is CASSYHGAGYNEQFF. CDR3 bases: TGTGCCAGCAGCTACCACGGAGCGGGCTACAATGAGCAGTTCTTC.

The chain links TRBV6-5 to TRBJ2-7, with TRBD2 identical over 7 bases. Germline V gene sequence: CDR1 MNHEY, CDR2 SVGAGI. This CDR3 region has 15 residues. After removal of 5 bases from V and 3 bases from J, the junction contained 10 bases not matched to a gene. CDR3 protein: CASSTPSGASYEQYF. The DNA of the CDR3 is TGTGCCAGCAGTACCCCTAGCGGAGCAAGCTACGAGCAGTACTTC.

The rearrangement joins TRBV6-6 to TRBJ2-1; 7 positions agree with TRBD1. V shed 6 bases and J 1 base; nucleotides not matched to a gene: 9. Looked up from germline, CDR1 is MNHNY and CDR2 is SVGAGI (reference sequence). The CDR3 spans 16 residues. This CDR3 reads CASSSYGQDSYNEQFF. CDR3 coding DNA: TGTGCCAGCAGCTCATATGGACAGGATTCCTACAATGAGCAGTTCTTC.

This chain uses TRBV5-1 with TRBJ2-2, with TRBD2 matching 10 bases. The CDR3 length is 14 residues. Germline CDR1 is SGHRS and CDR2 is YFSETQ. V shed 4 bases and J 5 bases; nucleotides not matched to a gene: 2. CDR3 nucleotide sequence: TGCGCCAGCAGCGAGGGACTAGCGACCGGGGAGCTGTTTTTT. Translation gives CASSEGLATGELFF.

The CDR3 region is CASSLGTSDYEQYF. CDR3 sequence (DNA): TGTGCCAGCAGCTTGGGGACTAGCGACTACGAGCAGTACTTC. The rearrangement joins TRBV7-9 to TRBJ2-7; 10 bases are shared with TRBD2. V gave up 3 bases and J gave up 3 bases; unmatched junction bases: 2. Germline V lookup: CDR1 SEHNR, CDR2 FQNEAQ (reference sequence). The CDR3 sequence is 14 residues long.

CDR3 coding DNA: TGTGCCAGCAGTACAGCTAGCGGGGGAAACACAGATACGCAGTATTTT. Translated: CASSTASGGNTDTQYF. The V gene is TRBV27, the J gene TRBJ2-3; TRBD2 matches 10 bases. In germline, CDR1 is MNHEY, CDR2 SMNVEV (reference sequence). After removal of 5 bases from V and 2 bases from J, the junction contained 7 bases not matched to a gene. CDR3 length: 16 residues.

The CDR3 nucleotides read TGTGCCAGCTCTGACATCTATGGCTACACCTTC. Translation: CASSDIYGYTF. This chain joins TRBV18 and TRBJ1-2; D is ambiguous. Germline V gene lookup returns CDR1 KGHSH and CDR2 LQKENI. The CDR3 length is 11 residues. Trimming removed 6 bases at V and 4 bases at J, with 6 bases between.

J is TRBJ1-1 and V is TRBV6-5; a possible D gene is TRBD1 (6 bases). From germline, CDR1 is MNHEY and CDR2 SVGAGI. V was pared by 6 bases and J by 0 bases, with 14 bases between. This CDR3 has 15 residues. The CDR3: CASSLSGHLNTEAFF. For the CDR3, the DNA is TGTGCCAGCAGCCTCTCGGGACACCTGAACACTGAAGCTTTCTTT.

V gene TRBV4-3 combines with J gene TRBJ2-7, with D maybe TRBD2 (5 bases). V was clipped by 4 bases and J by 4 bases, with 17 bases between them. The germline V gene has CDR1 LGHNA and CDR2 YSLEER. The CDR3 has 15 residues. Written as DNA, the CDR3 is TGCGCCAGCAGCCCAACAAACCTGGGGAGTTACGAGCAGTACTTC. Translation gives CASSPTNLGSYEQYF.

J is TRBJ1-5 and V is TRBV19; unclear D gene. CDR3 size: 13 residues. Germline lookup yields CDR1 LNHDA and CDR2 SQIVND (reference sequence). V was cut by 0 bases and J by 4 bases, with 4 bases left in between. The CDR3 loop reads CASSIDKNQPQHF. The CDR3 region has the DNA TGTGCCAGTAGTATAGATAAAAATCAGCCCCAGCATTTT.